This T cell receptor beta chain was recorded in a study of cytomegalovirus exposure and HLA in healthy donors. The wider study: In a later analysis, it was reported that the roughly 120 validation repertoires had been produced on the same platform as the 690 or so repertoires belonging to the first cohort.

Note on this clone: Its antigen remains unidentified.

Donors came from a validation cohort of 90 to 150 subjects, distinct from the first 666-subject cohort. The CDR3 totals 16 residues. CDR1 is SGDLS, CDR2 YYNGEE, per germline. With 3 bases clipped from V and 0 bases from J, the junction kept 5 bases outside the gene matches. Sequencing used immunoSEQ multiplex PCR; TCRdb keeps in-frame clones, though not all of them. The repertoire holds about 110,000 clones, with roughly 90% as singletons. General observations from the study: Specific recognition of CMV antigens was confirmed in vitro for a few chains (all CMV-associated).

This rearrangement joins TRBV9 to TRBJ1-4; 7 nucleotides match TRBD1. The sample consisted of PBMCs. This TCR derives from a woman under 30 in good health and CMV-seronegative. The CDR3 loop is CASSERTGATNEKLFF. CDR3 nucleotide sequence: TGTGCCAGCAGCGAAAGGACAGGAGCAACTAATGAAAAACTGTTTTTT.